What follows describes a single T cell receptor beta chain. Per the study methods: Reference gene primer amplification gave nucleated cell count estimates. Profiled with immunoSEQ multiplex PCR; TCRdb holds only in-frame clones, not every one. The D gene and trimming were derived from the DNA, and the V and J assignments and clone size from that table. The table lists about 120,000 clones, around 80% of them singletons, with more than 3% in the top ten. This entry comes from a study of blood T cell repertoires in COVID-19. For the study at large: Sites in the United States, Italy and Spain provided acute and convalescent COVID-19 samples. T cells, B-cell-depleted T cells, or PBMCs supplied cDNA or gDNA.

CDR3 length: 15 amino acids. V lost 1 base to trimming and J lost 8 bases; unmatched junction nucleotides: 4. Germline V CDR1 and CDR2: SGHRS, YFSETQ. Sequenced: peripheral blood. The V gene is TRBV5-1, the J gene TRBJ2-1; 12 nucleotides align to TRBD2. This clonotype was obtained from a woman aged 45-65 years with acute or convalescent COVID-19. The CDR3 is CASSLMLAGGYEQFF. For the CDR3, the DNA is TGCGCCAGCAGCTTGATGCTAGCGGGAGGGTATGAGCAGTTCTTC.